This T cell receptor beta chain was recovered during a study of radiotherapy plus CTLA-4 blockade in lung cancer. About the study: For 18% of patients, objective responses occurred, and approximately 31% had disease control.

Study-wide points: Tumor-derived TCR clones expanded in blood after radiotherapy plus ipilimumab. The best prediction of response reportedly came from early blood T cell clone dynamics, with interferon-beta.

Concerning this clone: No antigen is known for it.

CDR1 and CDR2 from the germline V gene are MNHEY and SMNVEV (reference sequence). Trimming took off 3 bases at V and 7 bases at J, with 13 bases between the two ends. The CDR3 is 13 residues long. Assay: immunoSEQ multiplex PCR; the TCRdb copy retains only in-frame clones and omits some. The data show tens of thousands of clones, 72% seen once. Those patients who had chemo-refractory metastatic non-small-cell lung cancer were given focal radiation along with CTLA-4 blockade through ipilimumab. The TCR was taken from a human donor with non-small cell lung cancer who had stable disease on radiotherapy plus ipilimumab. Material: peripheral blood, obtained from a patient treated with radiotherapy plus ipilimumab. The chain uses TRBV27 and TRBJ2-7; D gene ambiguous. The CDR3 bases are TGTGCCAGCAGTTTGTCGACCTTGAGGGAGCAGTACTTC. Its translation is CASSLSTLREQYF.